The TCR beta chain under discussion was sequenced for a study of cytomegalovirus exposure and HLA in healthy donors. Study-wide background: Earlier sequencing of 150 million to 200 million T cells yielded 90 million to 140 million unique TCR beta sequences. Study findings and constraints: By HLA locus, TCR association rates varied in a later analysis, with DRB1 showing the most and HLA-C the fewest. A later analysis found that most CMV-associated TCR beta chains appeared HLA-restricted.

Germline V gene lookup returns CDR1 SGHRS and CDR2 YFSETQ. With V trimmed by 2 bases and J by 4 bases, 5 bases remained unmatched. The CDR3 runs 14 residues. In this sample, this clone turned up once. The antigen is not known. The PCR made use of 60 Vbeta and 13 Jbeta primers. Measured with immunoSEQ multiplex PCR; TCRdb has only the in-frame clones, and not every one. The data show 200,000 or so clones, about 79% seen once. Sequencing was performed on PBMCs. This receptor was obtained from a man aged 18 to 30 in good health and CMV-seronegative. The chain carries TRBV5-1 and TRBJ1-2; the match to TRBD1 covers 7 bases. The CDR3 sequence is CASSLQGISYGYTF. The CDR3 DNA reads as TGCGCCAGCAGCTTACAGGGGATTAGCTATGGCTACACCTTC.